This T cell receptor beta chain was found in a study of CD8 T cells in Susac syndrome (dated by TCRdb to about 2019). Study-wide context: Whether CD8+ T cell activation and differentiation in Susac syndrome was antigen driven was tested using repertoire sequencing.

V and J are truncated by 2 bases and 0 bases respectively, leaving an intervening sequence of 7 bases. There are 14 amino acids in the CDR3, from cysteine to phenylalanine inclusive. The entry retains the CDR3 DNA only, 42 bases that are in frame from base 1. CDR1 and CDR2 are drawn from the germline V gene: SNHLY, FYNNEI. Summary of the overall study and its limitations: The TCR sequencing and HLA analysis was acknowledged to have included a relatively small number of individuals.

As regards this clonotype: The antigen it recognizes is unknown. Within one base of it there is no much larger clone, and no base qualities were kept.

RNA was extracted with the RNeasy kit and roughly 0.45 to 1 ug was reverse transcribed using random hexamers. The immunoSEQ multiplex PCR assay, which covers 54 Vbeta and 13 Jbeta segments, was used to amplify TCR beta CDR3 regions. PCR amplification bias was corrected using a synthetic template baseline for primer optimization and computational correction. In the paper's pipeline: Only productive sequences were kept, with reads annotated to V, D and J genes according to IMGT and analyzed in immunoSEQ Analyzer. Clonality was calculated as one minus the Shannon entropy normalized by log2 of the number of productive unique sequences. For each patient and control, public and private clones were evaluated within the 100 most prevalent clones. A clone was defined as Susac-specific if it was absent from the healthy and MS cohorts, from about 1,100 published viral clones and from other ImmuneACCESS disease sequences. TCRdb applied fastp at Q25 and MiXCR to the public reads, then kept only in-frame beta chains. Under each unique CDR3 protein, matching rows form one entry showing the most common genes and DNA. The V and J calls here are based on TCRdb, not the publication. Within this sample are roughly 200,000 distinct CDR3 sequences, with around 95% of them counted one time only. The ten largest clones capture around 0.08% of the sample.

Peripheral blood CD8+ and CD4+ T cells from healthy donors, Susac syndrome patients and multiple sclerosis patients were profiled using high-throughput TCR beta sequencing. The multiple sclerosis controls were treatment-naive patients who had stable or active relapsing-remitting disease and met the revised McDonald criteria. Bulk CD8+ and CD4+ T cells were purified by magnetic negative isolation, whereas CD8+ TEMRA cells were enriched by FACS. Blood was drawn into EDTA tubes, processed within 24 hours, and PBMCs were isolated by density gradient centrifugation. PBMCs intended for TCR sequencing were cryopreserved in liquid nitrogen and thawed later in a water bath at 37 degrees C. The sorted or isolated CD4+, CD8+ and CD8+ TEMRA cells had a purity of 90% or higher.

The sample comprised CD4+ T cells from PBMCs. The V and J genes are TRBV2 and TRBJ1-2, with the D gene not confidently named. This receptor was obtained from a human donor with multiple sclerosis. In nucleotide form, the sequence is TGTGCCAGCAGTGAACCCGCAACTAACTATGGCTACACCTTC. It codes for CASSEPATNYGYTF.